The 13 T cell receptor beta chains reported below all come from one sample, sequenced in a study of T cell repertoires in cytomegalovirus infection (dated by TCRdb to about 2019). This specimen's treatment or condition label, interpreted: in vitro stimulation with specific CMV peptide epitopes to enrich CMV-specific T cells. Antigens for these TCRs are unknown. The sequencer was an Illumina HiSeq 1500. The public reads were reanalyzed by TCRdb: fastp trimming at Q25, MiXCR alignment, in-frame beta chains only. Each record represents a unique CDR3 protein, reported with the most common genes and DNA among its rows. This sample has 300,000 or so distinct CDR3 sequences in its table, and roughly 25% of those were observed once. Less than 15% of the sample is in the top ten clones. Here the sequenced sample was cultured PBMCs, taken from culture after CMV antigen stimulation. The receptors originated from a human donor in good health (CMV status not recorded). Some clones in this sample may be carry-over from other donors' samples.

This clonotype was counted ten times or more. The genes are TRBV20-1 and TRBJ2-5; D not resolved. V lost 5 bases to trimming and J lost 5 bases, with 12 bases between them. The CDR3 is made up of 12 amino acids. In germline, CDR1 is DFQATT, CDR2 SNEGSKA (reference sequence). This chain's CDR3 is CSARGSSETQYF. In DNA, the CDR3 is TGCAGTGCTCGCGGATCCAGTGAGACCCAGTACTTC.

The chain links TRBV24-1 to TRBJ1-1; 8 positions match TRBD1. V shed 10 bases and J 5 bases; nucleotides not matched to a gene: 8. This CDR3 is 13 amino acids long. CDR1 is KGHDR and CDR2 is SFDVKD in the germline V gene. CDR3 bases: TGTGCCACTGCAGGGGGCCAAGGTACTGAAGCTTTCTTT. The encoded protein is CATAGGQGTEAFF.

The chain recombines TRBV7-2 with TRBJ2-1, with D perhaps given as TRBD1 or TRBD2 (5 bases each). V was shortened by 4 bases and J by 4 bases, with 11 bases between the two germline ends. Germline V CDR1 and CDR2: SGHTA, FQGNSA. The CDR3 runs to 14 residues. In nucleotides, the CDR3 is TGTGCCAGCAGCTCCCGGGGCGAGTACAATGAGCAGTTCTTC. Its protein is CASSSRGEYNEQFF.

V and J are TRBV19 and TRBJ1-1; no clear D. Per germline, CDR1 LNHDA and CDR2 SQIVND (reference sequence). Trimming left V 5 bases short and J 2 bases short, with 12 bases between. CDR3 length equals 14 residues. The CDR3 DNA is TGTGCCAGTAGTCGCGTTATGATTAACACTGAAGCTTTCTTT. Amino acid sequence: CASSRVMINTEAFF.

A few counts support this clonotype. The chain employs TRBV2 and TRBJ2-1; 12 positions match TRBD2. J gave up 6 bases and V 6 bases, and 3 bases lay outside the gene matches. This CDR3 has 14 residues. CDR1 is SNHLY and CDR2 is FYNNEI in the germline V gene. CDR3 DNA sequence: TGTGCCAGCAGCGGACTAGCGGGGATCAATGAGCAGTTCTTC. As protein: CASSGLAGINEQFF.

This clonotype was seen many times. The V gene is TRBV27, the J gene TRBJ1-2; weak D call: TRBD1 (5 bases). The ends were cut back, 8 bases at V and 4 bases at J, with 17 bases in the middle. The CDR3 runs 14 residues. From germline, CDR1 is MNHEY and CDR2 SMNVEV (reference sequence). CDR3 sequence: CASSDRPAVYGYTF. Here the CDR3 DNA reads TGTGCCAGCTCCGACAGACCCGCAGTCTATGGCTACACCTTC.

This clonotype was counted many times. The chain joins TRBV4-2 to TRBJ2-5; perhaps D is TRBD1 or TRBD2 (5 bases each). Trimming stripped 3 bases from V and 7 bases from J, with 18 bases between. CDR1 is LGHNA and CDR2 is YNFKEQ in the germline V gene. The CDR3 runs to 15 residues. This chain's CDR3 is CASSHDGGPTRTQYF. The CDR3 coding sequence is TGTGCCAGCAGCCACGATGGGGGTCCCACCAGGACCCAGTACTTC.

This clonotype was counted only a few times. This chain connects TRBV25-1 to TRBJ2-4; 12 nucleotides match TRBD2. Germline V CDR1 and CDR2: MGHDK, SYGVNS. CDR3 size: 14 residues. Trimming took 6 bases from V and 8 from J; bases not matched to a gene: 5. The CDR3 nucleotides read TGTGCCAGCAGCCAGACTAGCGGGAGTGACATTCAGTACTTC. This gives the protein CASSQTSGSDIQYF.

This clonotype was observed a handful of times. The rearrangement joins TRBV28 to TRBJ2-4; D remains unclear. Between the trimmed V and J ends, which lost 5 bases and 0 bases, there was a span of 14 bases. The germline gives CDR1 MDHEN, CDR2 SYDVKM. The CDR3 is 16 residues long. The CDR3 nucleotides are TGTGCCAGCAGTATTGGTTCGGGTCAAGCCAAAAACATTCAGTACTTC. Translating it yields CASSIGSGQAKNIQYF.

On this clonotype itself: One base away lies a much larger clone, so this may be a sequencing read error. V is TRBV7-2 and J is TRBJ1-5; D is perhaps TRBD1 (5 bases). Per the germline V gene, CDR1 is SGHTA and CDR2 is FQGNSA. CDR3 size: 13 residues. Written as DNA, the CDR3 is TGTGCCAGCAGCCCGGGGGTGAATCAGTCCCAGCATTTT. This sequence encodes CASSPGVNQSQHF. Looking up the rest from reference TRBV7-2 and TRBJ1-5 gives the full variable domain: GAGVSQSPSNKVTEKGKDVELRCDPISGHTALYWYRQSLGQGLEFLIYFQGNSAPDKSGLPSDRFSAERTGGSVSTLTIQRTQQEDSAVYLCASSPGVNQSQHFGDGTRLSIL.

The chain carries TRBV30 and TRBJ1-1, with a weak D call TRBD1 (6 bases). The CDR3 has 13 residues. From germline, CDR1 is GTSNPN and CDR2 SVGIG (reference sequence). Deletions cut 3 bases from V and 1 base from J, with 9 bases between. The CDR3 DNA is TGTGCCTGGAGCAAACAGGGGAACACTGAAGCTTTCTTT. It translates to CAWSKQGNTEAFF.

The V gene is TRBV5-1, the J gene TRBJ2-7; D call uncertain. The CDR3 totals 12 residues. Germline lookup yields CDR1 SGHRS and CDR2 YFSETQ. V was trimmed by 0 bases and J by 10 bases, leaving 11 bases between them. This chain's CDR3 is CASSLDLGLQYF. The CDR3 DNA reads as TGCGCCAGCAGCTTGGATCTAGGCCTACAGTACTTC. Full variable domain (rest looked up from reference TRBV5-1 and TRBJ2-7): KAGVTQTPRYLIKTRGQQVTLSCSPISGHRSVSWYQQTPGQGLQFLFEYFSETQRNKGNFPGRFSGRQFSNSRSEMNVSTLELGDSALYLCASSLDLGLQYFGPGTRLTVT.

The sample holds a few counts of this clonotype. DNA of the CDR3: TGCAGTTCCAGGCAGGGGGATCGAGGTGGCTACACCTTC. This translates into CSSRQGDRGGYTF. The genes are TRBV20-1 and TRBJ1-2; TRBD1 aligns across 7 bases. Germline V lookup: CDR1 DFQATT, CDR2 SNEGSKA (reference sequence). The CDR3 is made up of 13 amino acids. V gave up 8 bases and J gave up 7 bases; unmatched junction bases: 13.